This T cell receptor (beta chain) appears in the sequencing data of a study of Tregs in tolerant kidney transplant recipients. Whole-study findings and limits: Tregs expanded with activated donor B cells seemed most donor-specific. Findings come from small patient numbers and require larger validation. Biological reproducibility was not directly addressed, but technical replication error appeared minimal.

CD4+CD25+CD127- Tregs, CD4+CD25- non-Tregs, CD4 and CD8 cells were sorted. The protocol was immunoSEQ multiplex PCR, while the TCRdb copy is restricted to in-frame clones and leaves out a portion. The data hold 50,000 or so clones, with about 90% observed a single time. The CDR3 is 15 residues long. Germline V gene lookup returns CDR1 SGHRS and CDR2 YFSETQ. The V gene end was trimmed by 4 bases and the J gene end by 3 bases; junction bases not matched to a gene: 8. Details on this clone: Its antigen is as yet unknown.

Sequenced sample: Tregs from blood. The source is a human donor in good health. The chain employs TRBV5-1 and TRBJ2-7; 9 positions agree with TRBD1. The CDR3 DNA follows: TGCGCCAGCAGCATCACAGGGGGCGAATACTACGAGCAGTACTTC. This gives the protein CASSITGGEYYEQYF.